This entry concerns a single T cell receptor beta chain. TCRdb used MiXCR to reprocess the RACE reads, holding one entry per CDR3 protein. This sample has 99,000 or so distinct CDR3 sequences; under 40% occur once, and the top ten carry less than 3%. The J segment lost 4 bases and the V segment lost 4 bases, leaving 3 bases of the junction unmatched. The CDR3 has 13 residues. From germline, CDR1 is SQVTM and CDR2 ANQGSEA. This entry is derived from a study of human T cells and chemical hapten exposure. Whole-study context: Weekly scalp doses of diphenylcyclopropenone were given to patients during the roughly 25-week study. Patients, a majority of them female, were diagnosed with alopecia areata, totalis or universalis.

Time point meaning: patch test 3, about 24 weeks after DPC sensitization. The treatment: therapeutic diphenylcyclopropenone sensitization with weekly scalp DPC. The chain recombines TRBV29-1 with TRBJ1-5, with 8 bases aligning to TRBD1. The receptor comes from a man in his forties or fifties with alopecia areata. Some clones in this sample may be carry-over from other donors' samples. The starting material was whole blood, obtained in connection with sensitization to the hapten diphenylcyclopropenone (DPC). CDR3 DNA: TGCAGCGTTGGCGACAGGGGAAATCAGCCCCAGCATTTT. Encoded protein: CSVGDRGNQPQHF.